The clone carrying this T cell receptor (beta chain) was picked up one time. Primers: 60 V beta forward and 13 J beta reverse. Some clones are missing from TCRdb's copy, which holds only in-frame ones; the method was immunoSEQ multiplex PCR. In the table there are just over 95,000 clones, approximately 80% of which are singletons. The sample originates from a study of glioma-infiltrating T cells after dendritic cell vaccination. Study as a whole: Dendritic cell vaccination trial patients had either newly diagnosed or recurrent glioblastoma. The vaccine used monocyte-derived dendritic cells pulsed overnight with autologous tumor lysate.

Germline CDR1 reads SGDLS; CDR2 reads YYNGEE. This CDR3 contains 16 residues. V lost 3 bases and J lost 1, with 13 bases in between. Only patients with spare fresh-frozen tumor and over two years of follow-up were included. Sequenced material: blood, taken before dendritic cell vaccination. The V gene is TRBV9, the J gene TRBJ2-2; D is perhaps TRBD2 (6 bases). The sequence came from a human donor with glioblastoma. CDR3 loop: CASSGGVWVNTGELFF. The DNA for the CDR3 is TGTGCCAGCAGCGGCGGGGTATGGGTGAACACCGGGGAGCTGTTTTTT.